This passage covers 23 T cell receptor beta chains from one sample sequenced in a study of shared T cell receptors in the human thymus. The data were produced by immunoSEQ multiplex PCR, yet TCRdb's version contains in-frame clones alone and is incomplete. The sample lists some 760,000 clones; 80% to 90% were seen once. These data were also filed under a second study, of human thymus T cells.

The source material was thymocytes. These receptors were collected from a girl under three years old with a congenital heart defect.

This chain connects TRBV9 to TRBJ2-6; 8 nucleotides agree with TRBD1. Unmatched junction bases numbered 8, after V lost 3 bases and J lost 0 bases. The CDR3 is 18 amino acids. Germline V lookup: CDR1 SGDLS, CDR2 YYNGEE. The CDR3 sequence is CASSGTGPPFSGANVLTF. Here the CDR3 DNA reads TGTGCCAGCAGCGGGACAGGGCCACCATTCTCTGGGGCCAACGTCCTGACTTTC.

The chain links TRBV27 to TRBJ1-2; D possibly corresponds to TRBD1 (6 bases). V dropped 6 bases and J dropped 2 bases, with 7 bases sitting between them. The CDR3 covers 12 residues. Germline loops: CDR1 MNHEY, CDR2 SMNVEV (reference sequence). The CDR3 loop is CASSRGNYGYTF. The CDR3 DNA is TGTGCCAGCAGCAGGGGAAACTATGGCTACACCTTC.

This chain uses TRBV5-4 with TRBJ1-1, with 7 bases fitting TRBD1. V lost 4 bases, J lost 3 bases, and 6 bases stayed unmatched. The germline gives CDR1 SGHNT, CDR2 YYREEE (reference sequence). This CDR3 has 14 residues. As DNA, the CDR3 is TGTGCCAGCAGCGACGACAGGGTAGACACTGAAGCTTTCTTT. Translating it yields CASSDDRVDTEAFF.

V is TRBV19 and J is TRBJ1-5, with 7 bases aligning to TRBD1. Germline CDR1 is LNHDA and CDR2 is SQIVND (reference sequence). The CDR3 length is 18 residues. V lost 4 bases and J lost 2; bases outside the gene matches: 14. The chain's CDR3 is CASSNRQGWWGGNQPQHF. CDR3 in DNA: TGTGCCAGTAGTAACAGACAGGGATGGTGGGGTGGCAATCAGCCCCAGCATTTT.

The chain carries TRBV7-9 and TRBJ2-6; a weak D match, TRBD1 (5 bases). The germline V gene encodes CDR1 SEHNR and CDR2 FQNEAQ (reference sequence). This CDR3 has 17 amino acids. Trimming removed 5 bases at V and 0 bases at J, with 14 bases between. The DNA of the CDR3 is TGTGCCAGCAGCCATCACCACAGGAGCTCTGGGGCCAACGTCCTGACTTTC. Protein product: CASSHHHRSSGANVLTF.

CDR3 in DNA: TGTGCCAGCAGTGATAGGACGGAGGGGAACACTGAAGCTTTCTTT. Translation: CASSDRTEGNTEAFF. This chain uses TRBV6-1 with TRBJ1-1; no clear D gene. Germline V CDR1 and CDR2: MNHNS, SASEGT. CDR3 length: 15 residues. The V end lost 3 bases, the J end lost 1 base, and 12 bases lay between the germline ends.

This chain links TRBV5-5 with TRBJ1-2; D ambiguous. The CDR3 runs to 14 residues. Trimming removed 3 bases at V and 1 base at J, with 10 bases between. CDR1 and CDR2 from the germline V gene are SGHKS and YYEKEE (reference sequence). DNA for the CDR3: TGTGCCAGCAGCTACAGAGATATTAACTATGGCTACACCTTC. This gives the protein CASSYRDINYGYTF.

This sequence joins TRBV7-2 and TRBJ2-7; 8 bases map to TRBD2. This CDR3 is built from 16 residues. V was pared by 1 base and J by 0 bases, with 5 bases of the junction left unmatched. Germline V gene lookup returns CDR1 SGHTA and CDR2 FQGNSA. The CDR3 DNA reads TGTGCCAGCAGCTTAGACTGGGGGACTAGCTCCTACGAGCAGTACTTC. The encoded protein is CASSLDWGTSSYEQYF.

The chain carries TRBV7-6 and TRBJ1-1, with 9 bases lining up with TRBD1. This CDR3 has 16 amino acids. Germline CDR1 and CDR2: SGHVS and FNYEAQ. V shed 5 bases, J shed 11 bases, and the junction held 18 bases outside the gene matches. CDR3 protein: CASSTGTGLFEEGAFF. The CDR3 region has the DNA TGTGCCAGCAGCACTGGGACAGGGCTTTTCGAGGAGGGGGCTTTCTTT.

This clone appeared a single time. CDR3 sequence (DNA): TGTGCCAGCGACAGTAACTCTGGAAACACCATATATTTT. This encodes CASDSNSGNTIYF. This rearrangement joins TRBV2 to TRBJ1-3; a weak D match, TRBD1 (5 bases). CDR1 is SNHLY, CDR2 FYNNEI, per germline. The CDR3 is made up of 13 amino acids. The V end lost 8 bases, the J end lost 0 bases, and 8 bases lay between the germline ends.

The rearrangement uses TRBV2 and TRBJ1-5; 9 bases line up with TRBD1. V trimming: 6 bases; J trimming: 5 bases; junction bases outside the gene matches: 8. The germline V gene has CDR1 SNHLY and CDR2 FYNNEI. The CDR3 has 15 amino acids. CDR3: CASRAGQGWYQPQHF. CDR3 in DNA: TGTGCCAGCAGAGCGGGACAGGGATGGTATCAGCCCCAGCATTTT.

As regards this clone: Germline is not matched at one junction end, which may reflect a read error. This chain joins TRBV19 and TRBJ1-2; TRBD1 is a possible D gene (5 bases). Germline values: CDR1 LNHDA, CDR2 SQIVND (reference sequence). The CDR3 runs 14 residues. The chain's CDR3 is CASSKEGLWTPWFF. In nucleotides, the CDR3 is TGTGCCAGTAGTAAGGAGGGGTTGTGGACTCCCTGGTTCTTC. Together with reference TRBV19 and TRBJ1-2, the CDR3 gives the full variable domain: DGGITQSPKYLFRKEGQNVTLSCEQNLNHDAMYWYRQDPGQGLRLIYYSQIVNDFQKGDIAEGYSVSREKKESFPLTVTSAQKNPTAFYLCASSKEGLWTPWFFGSGTRLTVV.

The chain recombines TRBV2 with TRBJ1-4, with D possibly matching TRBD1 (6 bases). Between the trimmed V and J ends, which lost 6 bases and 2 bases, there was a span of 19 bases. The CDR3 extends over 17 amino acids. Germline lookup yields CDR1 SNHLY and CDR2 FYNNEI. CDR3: CASRSGPSGDTNEKLFF. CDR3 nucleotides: TGTGCCAGCAGGTCCGGGCCCTCAGGGGACACTAATGAAAAACTGTTTTTT.

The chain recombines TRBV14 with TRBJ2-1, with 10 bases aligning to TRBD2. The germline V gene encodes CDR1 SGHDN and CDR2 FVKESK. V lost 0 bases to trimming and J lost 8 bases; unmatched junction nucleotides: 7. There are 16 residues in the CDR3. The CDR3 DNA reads TGTGCCAGCAGCCAAGAAGGAAGCGGGGGGGTACATGAGCAGTTCTTC. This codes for CASSQEGSGGVHEQFF.

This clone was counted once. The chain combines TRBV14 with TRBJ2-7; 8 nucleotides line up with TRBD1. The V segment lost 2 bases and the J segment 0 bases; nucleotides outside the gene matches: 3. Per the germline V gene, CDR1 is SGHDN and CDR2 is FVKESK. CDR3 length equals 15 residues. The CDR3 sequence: CASSQPTGDSYEQYF. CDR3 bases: TGTGCCAGCAGCCAACCGACAGGGGACTCCTACGAGCAGTACTTC.

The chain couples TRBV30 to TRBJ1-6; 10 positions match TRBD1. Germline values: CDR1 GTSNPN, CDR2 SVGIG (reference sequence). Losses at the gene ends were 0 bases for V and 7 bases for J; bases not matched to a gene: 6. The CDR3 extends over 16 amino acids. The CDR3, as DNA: TGTGCCTGGAGTGTACGGGACAGGGGTCTGAATTCACCCCTCCACTTT. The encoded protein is CAWSVRDRGLNSPLHF.

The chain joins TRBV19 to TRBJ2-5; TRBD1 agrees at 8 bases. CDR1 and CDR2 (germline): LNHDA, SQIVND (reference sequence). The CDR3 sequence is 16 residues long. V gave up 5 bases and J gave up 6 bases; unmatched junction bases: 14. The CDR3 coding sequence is TGTGCCAGTAGTCGCCCAGGGGGCCGCCTGGGAAAGACCCAGTACTTC. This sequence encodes CASSRPGGRLGKTQYF.

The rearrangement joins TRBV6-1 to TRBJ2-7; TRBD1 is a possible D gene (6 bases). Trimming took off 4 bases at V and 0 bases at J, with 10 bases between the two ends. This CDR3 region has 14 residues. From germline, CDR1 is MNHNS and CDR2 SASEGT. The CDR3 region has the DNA TGTGCCAGCAGTGTGACAGGACGCTCCTACGAGCAGTACTTC. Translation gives CASSVTGRSYEQYF.

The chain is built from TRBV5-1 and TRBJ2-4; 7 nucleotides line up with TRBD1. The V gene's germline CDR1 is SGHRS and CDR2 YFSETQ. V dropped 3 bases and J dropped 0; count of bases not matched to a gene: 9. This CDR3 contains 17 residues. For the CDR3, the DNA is TGCGCCAGCAGCTACCGGACAGGCTGGAAAGCCAAAAACATTCAGTACTTC. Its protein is CASSYRTGWKAKNIQYF.

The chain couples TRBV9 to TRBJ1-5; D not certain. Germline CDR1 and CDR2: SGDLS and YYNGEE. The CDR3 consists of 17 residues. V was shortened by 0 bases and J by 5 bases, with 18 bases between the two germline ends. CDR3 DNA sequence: TGTGCCAGCAGCGTAGGTCCCATTGGAGGGCATGATCAGCCCCAGCATTTT. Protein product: CASSVGPIGGHDQPQHF. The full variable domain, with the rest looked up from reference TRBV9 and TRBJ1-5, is DSGVTQTPKHLITATGQRVTLRCSPRSGDLSVYWYQQSLDQGLQFLIQYYNGEERAKGNILERFSAQQFPDLHSELNLSSLELGDSALYFCASSVGPIGGHDQPQHFGDGTRLSIL.

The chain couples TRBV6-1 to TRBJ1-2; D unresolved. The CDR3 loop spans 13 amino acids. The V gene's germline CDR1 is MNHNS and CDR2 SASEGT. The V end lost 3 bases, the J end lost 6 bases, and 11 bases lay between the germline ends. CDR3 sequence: CASSDGFSDGYTF. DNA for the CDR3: TGTGCCAGCAGTGATGGTTTCTCGGATGGCTACACCTTC.

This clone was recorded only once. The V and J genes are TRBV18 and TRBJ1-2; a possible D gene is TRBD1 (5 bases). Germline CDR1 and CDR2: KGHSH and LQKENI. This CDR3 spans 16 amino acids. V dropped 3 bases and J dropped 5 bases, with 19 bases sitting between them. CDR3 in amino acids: CASSPYRNLARYGYTF. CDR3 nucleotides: TGTGCCAGCTCACCGTACAGGAACCTAGCGCGGTATGGCTACACCTTC.

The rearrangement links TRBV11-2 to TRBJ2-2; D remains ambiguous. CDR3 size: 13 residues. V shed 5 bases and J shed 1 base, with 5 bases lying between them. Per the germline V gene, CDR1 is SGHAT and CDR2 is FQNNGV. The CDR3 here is CASSPGNTGELFF. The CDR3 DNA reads TGTGCCAGCAGCCCAGGGAACACCGGGGAGCTGTTTTTT.